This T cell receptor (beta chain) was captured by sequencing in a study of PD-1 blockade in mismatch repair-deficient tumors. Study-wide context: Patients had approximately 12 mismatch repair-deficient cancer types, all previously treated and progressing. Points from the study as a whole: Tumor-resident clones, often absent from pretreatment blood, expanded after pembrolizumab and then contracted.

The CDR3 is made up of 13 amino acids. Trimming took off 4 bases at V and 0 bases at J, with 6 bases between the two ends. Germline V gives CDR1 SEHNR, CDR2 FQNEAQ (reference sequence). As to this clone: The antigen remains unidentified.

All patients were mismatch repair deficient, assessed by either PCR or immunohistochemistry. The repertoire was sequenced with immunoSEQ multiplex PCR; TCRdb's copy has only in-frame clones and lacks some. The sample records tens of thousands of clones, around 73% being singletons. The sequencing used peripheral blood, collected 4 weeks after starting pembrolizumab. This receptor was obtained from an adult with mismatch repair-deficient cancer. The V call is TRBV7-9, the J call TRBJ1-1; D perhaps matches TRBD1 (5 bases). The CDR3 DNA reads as TGTGCCAGCAGCTGGACAATGAACACTGAAGCTTTCTTT. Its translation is CASSWTMNTEAFF.